These 20 T cell receptor beta chains share one sample of origin, sequenced in a study of blood T cell repertoires in COVID-19 (dated by TCRdb to the early 2020s). Library preparation employed the immunoSEQ multiplex PCR assay. The table comes from immuneACCESS by way of TCRdb, which keeps in-frame sequences with V and J called. Part of the clones is missing from these tables; in studies checked, under half for an unresolved V gene and the rest for unknown reasons. The sample includes about 410,000 clones, with about 91% observed a single time. The top ten constitute 1.5% to 1.8% of the sample. Sequences were obtained from peripheral blood. The receptors were gathered from a woman aged 40 to 50 with COVID-19, enrolled during active disease.

The gene calls are TRBV5-4 and TRBJ1-6; 8 bases match TRBD1. From germline, CDR1 is SGHNT and CDR2 YYREEE (reference sequence). The ends lost 3 bases at V and 9 bases at J; junction bases unmatched: 8. The CDR3 sequence is 15 residues long. This CDR3 is CASSYGQGVGSPLHF. CDR3 in DNA: TGTGCCAGCAGCTACGGACAGGGTGTAGGTTCACCCCTCCACTTT.

V gene TRBV6-4 combines with J gene TRBJ2-2; D is possibly TRBD2 (6 bases). Trimming pared 5 bases from V and 3 bases from J, leaving 13 bases between. The CDR3 loop spans 15 amino acids. Germline CDR1 is MRHNA and CDR2 is SNTAGT. CDR3 residues: CASSNGLRDTGELFF. The CDR3, as DNA: TGTGCCAGCAGTAATGGACTACGCGACACCGGGGAGCTGTTTTTT.

The rearrangement joins TRBV18 to TRBJ1-4; 8 nucleotides line up with TRBD1. Germline CDR1 is KGHSH and CDR2 is LQKENI. The CDR3 contains 15 residues. V was pared by 3 bases and J by 4 bases, with 4 bases of the junction left unmatched. CDR3: CASSPGQGLNEKLFF. The DNA for the CDR3 is TGTGCCAGCTCACCCGGACAGGGCCTTAATGAAAAACTGTTTTTT.

The chain recombines TRBV30 with TRBJ2-5, with D perhaps TRBD1 (6 bases). The CDR3 spans 15 residues. Germline loops: CDR1 GTSNPN, CDR2 SVGIG (reference sequence). Trimming cost V 3 bases and J 1 base, with 15 bases left between them. CDR3 nucleotides: TGTGCCTGGAGGGGCTTCACAGGGCGCCAAGAGACCCAGTACTTC. Amino acids: CAWRGFTGRQETQYF.

The chain employs TRBV6-6 and TRBJ2-7, with 8 bases matching TRBD1. This CDR3 has 14 amino acids. After removal of 10 bases from V and 3 bases from J, the junction contained 11 bases not matched to a gene. Per the germline V gene, CDR1 is MNHNY and CDR2 is SVGAGI (reference sequence). CDR3 sequence reads: CATRRTGTGYEQYF. The DNA of the CDR3 is TGTGCCACCCGCCGGACAGGGACGGGCTACGAGCAGTACTTC.

V usage is TRBV6-2 or TRBV6-3 and J usage is TRBJ1-1; D call uncertain. The CDR3 is 13 residues long. Germline loops: CDR1 MNHEY, CDR2 SVGEGT. The V and J ends lost 6 bases and 1 base respectively, with 9 bases between them. The CDR3 bases are TGTGCCAGCAGCTTCTTTTGGAACACTGAAGCTTTCTTT. It yields the protein CASSFFWNTEAFF.

J is TRBJ1-6 and V is TRBV7-6, with D possibly matching TRBD1 (5 bases). Germline V CDR1 and CDR2: SGHVS, FNYEAQ. V shed 5 bases and J shed 9 bases, with 11 bases lying between them. The CDR3 sequence is 13 residues long. The CDR3 is CASSLGGISPLHF. The CDR3 DNA is TGTGCCAGCAGCCTGGGGGGGATTTCACCCCTCCACTTT. Full variable domain (missing parts from reference TRBV7-6 and TRBJ1-6): GAGVSQSPRYKVTKRGQDVALRCDPISGHVSLYWYRQALGQGPEFLTYFNYEAQQDKSGLPNDRFSAERPEGSISTLTIQRTEQRDSAMYRCASSLGGISPLHFGNGTRLTVT.

The genes are TRBV5-1 and TRBJ1-3, with no clear D. The CDR3 totals 15 residues. V gave up 6 bases and J gave up 0 bases, with 13 bases separating them. Looked up from germline, CDR1 is SGHRS and CDR2 is YFSETQ. CDR3 nucleotides: TGCGCCAGCAAACGGGAGGGAAGCTCTGGAAACACCATATATTTT. Translated: CASKREGSSGNTIYF.

This chain links TRBV30 with TRBJ2-7; 7 positions agree with TRBD1. Germline lookup yields CDR1 GTSNPN and CDR2 SVGIG (reference sequence). The CDR3 contains 13 residues. Germline trimming cut 5 bases from V and 1 base from J; bases unmatched to any gene: 5. CDR3 protein: CAWVRGQSYEQYF. The DNA of the CDR3 is TGTGCCTGGGTAAGGGGGCAATCCTACGAGCAGTACTTC.

This chain uses TRBV28 with TRBJ1-1; 8 positions agree with TRBD1. Germline V gene lookup returns CDR1 MDHEN and CDR2 SYDVKM. The CDR3 contains 15 residues. J gave up 4 bases and V 3 bases, and 7 bases lay outside the gene matches. The CDR3 spells CASSFYPTGGTEAFF. The DNA for the CDR3 is TGTGCCAGCAGTTTTTACCCCACAGGGGGCACTGAAGCTTTCTTT.

The chain joins TRBV7-3 to TRBJ2-1, with 13 positions matching TRBD2. The CDR3 contains 15 residues. Germline lookup yields CDR1 SGHTA and CDR2 FQGTGA. The junction had 4 bases not matched to a gene; V was cut back by 5 bases and J by 6 bases. The CDR3 protein is CASSLLAGGPNEQFF. The CDR3 region has the DNA TGTGCCAGCAGCCTACTAGCGGGGGGGCCCAATGAGCAGTTCTTC. Based on the CDR3 plus reference TRBV7-3 and TRBJ2-1, the full variable domain is GAGVSQTPSNKVTEKGKYVELRCDPISGHTALYWYRQSLGQGPEFLIYFQGTGAADDSGLPNDRFFAVRPEGSVSTLKIQRTERGDSAVYLCASSLLAGGPNEQFFGPGTRLTVL.

CDR3: CASSRAGGWETQYF. The DNA of the CDR3 is TGTGCCAGCAGCCGCGCGGGGGGATGGGAGACCCAGTACTTC. The J gene is TRBJ2-5, the V gene TRBV7-9; 8 bases match TRBD2. This CDR3 contains 14 residues. CDR1 is SEHNR, CDR2 FQNEAQ, per germline (reference sequence). After removal of 5 bases from V and 5 bases from J, the junction contained 7 bases not matched to a gene.

The rearrangement joins TRBV29-1 to TRBJ1-2; 7 bases line up with TRBD1. Germline values: CDR1 SQVTM, CDR2 ANQGSEA. With V trimmed by 7 bases and J by 0 bases, 5 bases remained unmatched. CDR3 size: 13 residues. The CDR3 spells CSAWTGTNYGYTF. In DNA form, the CDR3 reads TGCAGCGCTTGGACAGGTACTAACTATGGCTACACCTTC.

The chain combines TRBV28 with TRBJ1-5, with D possibly matching TRBD1 (5 bases). This CDR3 has 16 amino acids. Looked up from germline, CDR1 is MDHEN and CDR2 is SYDVKM. Deletions cut 3 bases from V and 6 bases from J, with 18 bases between. The CDR3 nucleotides are TGTGCCAGCAGTTTTTGGGGAGGCATCGGGACTCAGCCCCAGCATTTT. Protein: CASSFWGGIGTQPQHF.

The J gene is TRBJ1-2, the V gene TRBV4-3; 7 positions agree with TRBD1. Looked up from germline, CDR1 is LGHNA and CDR2 is YSLEER. The CDR3 contains 17 residues. V lost 1 base to trimming and J lost 7 bases; unmatched junction nucleotides: 15. CDR3 sequence (DNA): TGCGCCAGCAGCCAAGTCCCTAGGGACAGATCGGGAACTGGCTACACCTTC. Its translation: CASSQVPRDRSGTGYTF.

This clone came up once. The V call is TRBV5-1, the J call TRBJ2-7, with 9 bases that match TRBD1. This CDR3 spans 16 amino acids. Germline V lookup: CDR1 SGHRS, CDR2 YFSETQ. V lost 0 bases, J lost 3 bases, and 7 bases stayed unmatched. The CDR3 DNA is TGCGCCAGCAGCTTGGCCCAACGGACAGGGGTCTACGAGCAGTACTTC. Translating it yields CASSLAQRTGVYEQYF.

This clone was seen ten or more times. This chain links TRBV29-1 with TRBJ1-1; 7 bases agree with TRBD1. Trimming removed 7 bases from V and 1 base from J; junction bases left unmatched: 6. The CDR3 has 13 residues. The V gene's germline CDR1 is SQVTM and CDR2 ANQGSEA. CDR3 protein: CSALDRKNTEAFF. CDR3 coding DNA: TGCAGCGCTCTGGACAGGAAGAACACTGAAGCTTTCTTT.

This chain links TRBV13 with TRBJ1-4, with a tentative D call TRBD1 (6 bases). V lost 5 bases and J lost 7, with 17 bases in between. The CDR3 length is 15 residues. The germline V gene has CDR1 PRHDT and CDR2 FYEKMQ (reference sequence). This chain's CDR3 is CASSRRTGWSEKLFF. Here the CDR3 DNA reads TGTGCCAGCAGCCGGAGAACAGGGTGGAGTGAAAAACTGTTTTTT.

This clone was found a few times. The chain carries TRBV19 and TRBJ2-3, with D possibly matching TRBD1 (5 bases). V lost 4 bases to trimming and J lost 5 bases, with 13 bases between them. Germline assignment: CDR1 LNHDA and CDR2 SQIVND (reference sequence). The CDR3 is 14 amino acids. The CDR3 reads CASSTPPGRDTQYF. CDR3 in DNA: TGTGCCAGTAGTACTCCCCCAGGGCGAGATACGCAGTATTTT.

The rearrangement joins TRBV27 to TRBJ1-5; possible D gene TRBD1, 5 bases. The germline V gene has CDR1 MNHEY and CDR2 SMNVEV (reference sequence). This CDR3 is built from 15 residues. The V gene lost 4 bases and the J gene lost 5 bases, with 15 bases spanning the gap. CDR3 in DNA: TGTGCCAGCAGTTCAAGGTCAGGGATTGATCAGCCCCAGCATTTT. As protein: CASSSRSGIDQPQHF.